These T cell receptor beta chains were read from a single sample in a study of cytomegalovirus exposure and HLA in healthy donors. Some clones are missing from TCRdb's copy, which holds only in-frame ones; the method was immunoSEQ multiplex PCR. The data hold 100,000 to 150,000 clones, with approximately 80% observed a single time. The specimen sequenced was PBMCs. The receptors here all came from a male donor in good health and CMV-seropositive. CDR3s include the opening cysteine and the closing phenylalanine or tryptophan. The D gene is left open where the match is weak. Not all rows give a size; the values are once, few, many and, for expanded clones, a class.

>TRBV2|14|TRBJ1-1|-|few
TGTGCCAGCACCGAGGTTCTGAGAGGCACTGAAGCTTTCTTT
CASTEVLRGTEAFF
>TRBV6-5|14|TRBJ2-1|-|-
TGTGCCAGCAAGCTAGCTCGGGCGGTTGATGAGCAGTTCTTC
CASKLARAVDEQFF
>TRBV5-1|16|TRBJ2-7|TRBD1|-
TGCGCCAGCAGCCAACCATTGGGACAGGGGGCCCACGAGCAGTACTTC
CASSQPLGQGAHEQYF
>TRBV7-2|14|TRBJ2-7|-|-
TGTGCCAGCAGCTTAGTCTCTGGACAGTCCGAGCAGTACTTC
CASSLVSGQSEQYF
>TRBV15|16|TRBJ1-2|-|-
TGTGCCACCAGCAGAGATAGAAACACAGTCAACTATGGCTACACCTTC
CATSRDRNTVNYGYTF
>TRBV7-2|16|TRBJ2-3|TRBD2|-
TGTGCCAGCAGCCCGCCGTCGGCGGGGGGGCCCGATACGCAGTATTTT
CASSPPSAGGPDTQYF
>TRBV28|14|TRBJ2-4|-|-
TGTGCCAGCAGTAACACAGGGATGGAAAACAGTCAGTACTTC
CASSNTGMENSQYF
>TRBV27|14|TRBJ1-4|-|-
TGTGCCAGCAGTTTTTCCTTCGGGAGTGAAAAACTGTTTTTT
CASSFSFGSEKLFF
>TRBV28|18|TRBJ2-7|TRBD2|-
TGTGCCAGCAGTTCCAGACTAGCGGTTAAAACATTCTCCTACGAGCAGTACTTC
CASSSRLAVKTFSYEQYF
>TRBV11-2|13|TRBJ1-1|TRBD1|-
TGTGCCAGCAGCCGGGACAGGGGCACTGAAGCTTTCTTT
CASSRDRGTEAFF
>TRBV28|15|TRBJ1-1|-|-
TGTGCCAGCAGGCCGCGAGCTCTGATGAACACTGAAGCTTTCTTT
CASRPRALMNTEAFF
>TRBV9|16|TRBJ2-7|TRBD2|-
TGTGCCAGCAGCGGGACGACTAGCGGGGGACCCTACGAGCAGTACTTC
CASSGTTSGGPYEQYF
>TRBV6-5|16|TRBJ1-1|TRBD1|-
TGTGCCAGCAGTTACAAGGCAGGGGGGCCCAACACTGAAGCTTTCTTT
CASSYKAGGPNTEAFF
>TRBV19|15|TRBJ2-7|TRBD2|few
TGTGCCAGTAGTGAGACACTAGCGGGAGGTGGCGAGCAGTACTTC
CASSETLAGGGEQYF